Shown below are 3 T cell receptor beta chains from a single sample sequenced in a study of blood T cell repertoires in COVID-19. This table comes from immunoSEQ multiplex PCR, and its TCRdb copy is limited to in-frame clones, with some not included. There are some 250,000 clones in the sample; 75% to 90% occur only once, and roughly 7.8% lies in the top ten. Sequencing was done on a sample of peripheral blood. The origin of the receptors is a man aged 55 to 69 who had recovered from COVID-19.

J is TRBJ1-5 and V is TRBV2; weak D call: TRBD1 (6 bases). The CDR3 covers 15 residues. CDR1 SNHLY and CDR2 FYNNEI come from the germline V gene. V was clipped by 9 bases and J by 3 bases, with 18 bases between them. In DNA form, the CDR3 reads TGTGCCAGTACTGAAGACAGGACGTTCAATCAGCCCCAGCATTTT. This codes for CASTEDRTFNQPQHF.

The gene calls are TRBV10-3 and TRBJ1-1; D unresolved. Germline CDR1 is ENHRY and CDR2 is SYGVKD. V dropped 7 bases and J dropped 5 bases, with 17 bases sitting between them. The CDR3 consists of 14 residues. The CDR3 sequence: CAITEQSSGTEAFF. The CDR3 DNA reads TGTGCCATCACCGAGCAGTCATCGGGAACTGAAGCTTTCTTT.

Details on this clone: It is unclear where the CDR3 begins or ends on the DNA, so no DNA is shown, and the CDR3 is as TCRdb lists it. This chain joins TRBV21-1 and TRBJ2-7; the table's D call, TRBD1, was not checked against the DNA. TRBV21-1 is tagged as a pseudogene. The CDR3 spans 15 amino acids, including both terminal residues. CDR3 amino acids: CASTTWARGSYEQYV.